What follows are 23 T cell receptor beta chains derived from one specimen sequenced in a study of blood T cell repertoires in COVID-19. Here immunoSEQ multiplex PCR was the method, and the copy in TCRdb shows in-frame clones only, minus some. Seen here are approximately 73,000 clones, 80% to 90% observed once, and the top ten hold under 10%. Sequencing input: peripheral blood. The receptors stem from an elderly man with acute or convalescent COVID-19.

The CDR3 region is CASSQNNEQFF. CDR3 in DNA: TGTGCCAGCAGTCAGAACAATGAGCAGTTCTTC. The V gene is TRBV27, the J gene TRBJ2-1; D remains unclear. Per germline, CDR1 MNHEY and CDR2 SMNVEV (reference sequence). The CDR3 consists of 11 residues. Trimming took off 5 bases at V and 5 bases at J, with 4 bases between the two ends.

The chain uses TRBV6-5 and TRBJ1-1; D is uncertain. V gave up 0 bases and J gave up 1 base, with 9 bases separating them. CDR1 MNHEY and CDR2 SVGAGI come from the germline V gene. The CDR3 length is 15 residues. The CDR3 DNA is TGTGCCAGCAGTTACTCCCGAGCGGGGAACACTGAAGCTTTCTTT. It encodes CASSYSRAGNTEAFF.

This chain connects TRBV12-5 to TRBJ2-3; no clear D gene. The CDR3 contains 13 residues. In germline, CDR1 is LGHNT, CDR2 FRNRAP. The V end lost 2 bases, the J end lost 1 base, and 4 bases lay between the germline ends. In DNA form, the CDR3 reads TGTGCTAGTGGTTTGACAGGCACAGATACGCAGTATTTT. Translating it yields CASGLTGTDTQYF.

The CDR3 spells CASGGDREKENEQFF. The CDR3, as DNA: TGTGCCAGCGGAGGGGACAGGGAGAAGGAGAATGAGCAGTTCTTC. The V and J genes are TRBV6-5 and TRBJ2-1; 9 bases match TRBD1. V was clipped by 8 bases and J by 7 bases; unmatched bases: 12. The germline V gene has CDR1 MNHEY and CDR2 SVGAGI. The CDR3 is 15 amino acids.

This chain uses TRBV5-1 with TRBJ2-3, with a possible D match to TRBD2 (5 bases). Germline V gene lookup returns CDR1 SGHRS and CDR2 YFSETQ. The CDR3 extends over 12 amino acids. With 5 bases removed from V and 11 bases from J, the gap between germline ends came to 15 bases. CDR3 bases: TGCGCCAGCAGTCCCGGGGAATTTGAGCAGTATTTT. Encoded protein: CASSPGEFEQYF.

The rearrangement uses TRBV19 and TRBJ2-5; 9 bases fit TRBD1. V shed 6 bases and J 1 base; nucleotides not matched to a gene: 6. In germline, CDR1 is LNHDA, CDR2 SQIVND (reference sequence). CDR3 length equals 15 residues. The CDR3 DNA follows: TGTGCCAGTAGATACCGGGACAGGGTCCAAGAGACCCAGTACTTC. Residues: CASRYRDRVQETQYF.

The chain recombines TRBV6-5 with TRBJ2-2; possible D gene TRBD1, 6 bases. CDR1 is MNHEY, CDR2 SVGAGI, per germline. The CDR3 spans 14 residues. Trimming removed 7 bases at V and 0 bases at J, with 9 bases between. The CDR3 here is CASTGQANTGELFF. The CDR3 region has the DNA TGTGCCAGCACGGGACAAGCGAACACCGGGGAGCTGTTTTTT.

Remarks on this clone: The same CDR3 arises from other DNA sequences in this sample as well. The chain uses TRBV6-5 and TRBJ2-7, with TRBD1 matching over 7 bases. V lost 0 bases, J lost 0 bases, and 5 bases stayed unmatched. Germline V lookup: CDR1 MNHEY, CDR2 SVGAGI. This CDR3 region has 16 residues. The CDR3, as DNA: TGTGCCAGCAGTTACTCGGACAGGCCGAGCTCCTACGAGCAGTACTTC. Translated: CASSYSDRPSSYEQYF.

This rearrangement joins TRBV7-2 to TRBJ2-1; TRBD1 matches at 9 bases. This CDR3 contains 15 residues. Germline V CDR1 and CDR2: SGHTA, FQGNSA. Germline trimming cut 4 bases from V and 1 base from J; bases unmatched to any gene: 2. The CDR3, as DNA: TGTGCCAGCAGCTCCGGACAGGGGTCCTACAATGAGCAGTTCTTC. It is translated as CASSSGQGSYNEQFF.

The chain couples TRBV5-1 to TRBJ2-3, with 8 bases identical to TRBD2. The CDR3 sequence is 16 residues long. J was trimmed by 0 bases and V by 3 bases; bases with no gene match: 6. CDR1 and CDR2 (germline): SGHRS, YFSETQ. CDR3 protein: CASSWNSGASTDTQYF. For the CDR3, the DNA is TGCGCCAGCAGCTGGAATAGCGGGGCTAGCACAGATACGCAGTATTTT.

V and J are TRBV6-5 and TRBJ1-5, with no clear D. Germline values: CDR1 MNHEY, CDR2 SVGAGI. V was shortened by 7 bases and J by 0 bases, with 13 bases between the two germline ends. The CDR3 sequence is 15 residues long. The CDR3 loop reads CASMTSFYSNQPQHF. In DNA form, the CDR3 reads TGTGCCAGCATGACATCTTTTTATAGCAATCAGCCCCAGCATTTT.

The CDR3 region is CASSLIHRLSNQPQHF. The CDR3 DNA reads as TGTGCCAGCAGTTTAATTCACAGGCTTAGCAATCAGCCCCAGCATTTT. V and J are TRBV28 and TRBJ1-5, with D maybe TRBD1 (5 bases). The CDR3 spans 16 residues. V was pared by 2 bases and J by 0 bases, with 11 bases between. Germline V lookup: CDR1 MDHEN, CDR2 SYDVKM.

The V call is TRBV6-1, the J call TRBJ2-7, with a possible D match to TRBD1 (5 bases). V lost 5 bases and J 5 bases, leaving 19 bases between the germline ends. The CDR3 sequence is 15 residues long. The germline gives CDR1 MNHNS, CDR2 SASEGT. The CDR3 DNA reads TGTGCCAGCAGTACCCTCGCCCCAGGGTCCGACGAGCAGTACTTC. Protein sequence: CASSTLAPGSDEQYF.

The V and J genes are TRBV6-5 and TRBJ1-2, with 7 bases identical to TRBD1. This CDR3 is 15 amino acids long. Germline values: CDR1 MNHEY, CDR2 SVGAGI. Losses at the gene ends were 0 bases for V and 3 bases for J; bases not matched to a gene: 4. The CDR3 DNA is TGTGCCAGCAGTTACTCAGGGACAGAATACTATGGCTACACCTTC. Its translation is CASSYSGTEYYGYTF.

This chain links TRBV5-6 with TRBJ1-3; the D is unclear. Trimming left V 0 bases short and J 0 bases short, with 4 bases between. The CDR3 is 14 residues long. Germline V gene lookup returns CDR1 SGHDT and CDR2 YYEEEE. CDR3 bases: TGTGCCAGCAGCTTGGACGGCTCTGGAAACACCATATATTTT. Translating gives CASSLDGSGNTIYF.

This chain joins TRBV5-1 and TRBJ1-4, with a tentative D call TRBD1 (6 bases). The germline CDR1 and CDR2 sequences are SGHRS and YFSETQ. Trimming took off 3 bases at V and 13 bases at J, with 16 bases between the two ends. CDR3 size: 13 residues. Here the CDR3 reads CASSWGREGGLFF. The CDR3, as DNA: TGCGCCAGCAGCTGGGGCAGGGAAGGGGGACTGTTTTTT. Together with reference TRBV5-1 and TRBJ1-4, the CDR3 gives the full variable domain: KAGVTQTPRYLIKTRGQQVTLSCSPISGHRSVSWYQQTPGQGLQFLFEYFSETQRNKGNFPGRFSGRQFSNSRSEMNVSTLELGDSALYLCASSWGREGGLFFGSGTQLSVL.

The chain recombines TRBV6-2 or TRBV6-3 with TRBJ2-7, with 15 bases lining up with TRBD2. The CDR3 runs to 14 residues. V was pared by 5 bases and J by 11 bases, with 7 bases of the junction left unmatched. Germline V gene data show CDR1 as MNHEY and CDR2 as SVGEGT. CDR3 nucleotides: TGTGCCAGCAGTGGGACTAGCGGGAGGAGATTTGAGTACTTC. It yields the protein CASSGTSGRRFEYF.

Turning to this clone: This specimen includes other DNA sequences encoding the same CDR3. The V call is TRBV20-1, the J call TRBJ2-7; a possible D gene is TRBD2 (5 bases). The V end was cut by 5 bases, the J end by 5 bases, with 10 bases between. CDR3 length: 11 residues. The germline V gene encodes CDR1 DFQATT and CDR2 SNEGSKA (reference sequence). CDR3 bases: TGCAGTGCTTCGAGCGGCCACGAGCAGTACTTC. This gives the protein CSASSGHEQYF.

The genes are TRBV5-6 and TRBJ1-2, with TRBD1 matching over 7 bases. Germline CDR1 reads SGHDT; CDR2 reads YYEEEE. This CDR3 spans 13 amino acids. Trimming removed 0 bases from V and 7 bases from J; junction bases left unmatched: 3. CDR3 amino acids: CASSLEGASGYTF. The CDR3 nucleotides read TGTGCCAGCAGCTTGGAGGGGGCGAGTGGCTACACCTTC.

The rearrangement joins TRBV19 to TRBJ2-7; 7 nucleotides line up with TRBD2. After removal of 3 bases from V and 6 bases from J, the junction contained 5 bases not matched to a gene. The CDR3 loop spans 13 amino acids. The germline V gene has CDR1 LNHDA and CDR2 SQIVND (reference sequence). The CDR3 coding sequence is TGTGCCAGTAGTATCGGGTCGGGGGGCGAGCAGTACTTC. Protein: CASSIGSGGEQYF.

This clone was picked up one time. The V call is TRBV4-1, the J call TRBJ1-4, with 12 bases matching TRBD1. Germline values: CDR1 MGHRA, CDR2 YSYEKL. V was pared by 3 bases and J by 6 bases, with 8 bases of the junction left unmatched. This CDR3 contains 17 residues. The CDR3 protein is CASSQTPGQGAYEKLFF. In DNA, the CDR3 is TGCGCCAGCAGCCAGACACCGGGACAGGGGGCTTATGAAAAACTGTTTTTT.

The rearrangement links TRBV9 to TRBJ2-2; D is unclear. The CDR3 loop spans 12 amino acids. In germline, CDR1 is SGDLS, CDR2 YYNGEE. Trimming took off 3 bases at V and 3 bases at J, with 3 bases between the two ends. In nucleotides, the CDR3 is TGTGCCAGCAGCGGAGACACCGGGGAGCTGTTTTTT. Its protein product is CASSGDTGELFF.

This clone was recorded once. This chain uses TRBV4-1 with TRBJ1-2; tentatively, D is TRBD1 (6 bases). CDR1 is MGHRA, CDR2 YSYEKL, per germline. V was trimmed by 3 bases and J by 0 bases, leaving 14 bases between them. The CDR3 contains 16 residues. The CDR3 reads CASSQDQGPANYGYTF. The CDR3 coding sequence is TGCGCCAGCAGCCAGGATCAGGGGCCAGCTAACTATGGCTACACCTTC.